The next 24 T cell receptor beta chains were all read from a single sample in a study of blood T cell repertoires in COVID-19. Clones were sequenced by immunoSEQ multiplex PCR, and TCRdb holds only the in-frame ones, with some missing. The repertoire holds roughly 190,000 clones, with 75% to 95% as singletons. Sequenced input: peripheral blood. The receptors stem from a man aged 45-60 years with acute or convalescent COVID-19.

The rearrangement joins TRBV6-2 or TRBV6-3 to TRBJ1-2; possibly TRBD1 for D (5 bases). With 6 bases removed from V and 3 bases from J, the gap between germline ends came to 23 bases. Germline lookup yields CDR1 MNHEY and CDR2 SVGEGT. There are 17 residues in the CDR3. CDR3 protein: CASSRGILIGHHYGYTF. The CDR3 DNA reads TGTGCCAGCAGCCGCGGTATCCTAATCGGACACCACTATGGCTACACCTTC.

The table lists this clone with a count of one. CDR3 amino acids: CASSLFHSNTGELFF. CDR3 bases: TGTGCCAGCAGCTTGTTCCATAGCAACACCGGGGAGCTGTTTTTT. The gene calls are TRBV5-6 and TRBJ2-2; D remains ambiguous. The ends were cut back, 1 base at V and 2 bases at J, with 9 bases in the middle. The germline gives CDR1 SGHDT, CDR2 YYEEEE. CDR3 length: 15 residues.

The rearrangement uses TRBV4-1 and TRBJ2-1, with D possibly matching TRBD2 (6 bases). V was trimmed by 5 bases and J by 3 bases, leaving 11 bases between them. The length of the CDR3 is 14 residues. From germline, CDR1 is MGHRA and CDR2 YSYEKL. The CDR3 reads CASSFPGDYNEQFF. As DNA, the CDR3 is TGCGCCAGCAGCTTCCCGGGGGACTACAATGAGCAGTTCTTC.

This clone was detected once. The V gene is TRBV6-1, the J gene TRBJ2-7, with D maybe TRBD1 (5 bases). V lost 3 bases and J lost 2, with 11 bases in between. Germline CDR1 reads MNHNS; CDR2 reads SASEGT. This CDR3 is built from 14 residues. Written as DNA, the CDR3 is TGTGCCAGCAGTGACACAGGATTCGCCTACGAGCAGTACTTC. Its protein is CASSDTGFAYEQYF.

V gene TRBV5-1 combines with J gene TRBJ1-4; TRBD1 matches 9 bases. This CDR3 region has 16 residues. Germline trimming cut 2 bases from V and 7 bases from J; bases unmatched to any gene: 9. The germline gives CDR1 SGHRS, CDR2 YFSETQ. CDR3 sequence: CASSLPGQGGGEKLFF. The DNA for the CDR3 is TGCGCCAGCAGCTTACCGGGACAGGGAGGAGGTGAAAAACTGTTTTTT.

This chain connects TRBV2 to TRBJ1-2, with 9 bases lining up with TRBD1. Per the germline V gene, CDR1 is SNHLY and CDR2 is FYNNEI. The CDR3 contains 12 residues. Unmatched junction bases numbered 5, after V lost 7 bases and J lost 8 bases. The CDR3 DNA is TGTGCCAGCATGAAGGACAGGGGCGGCTACACCTTC. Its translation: CASMKDRGGYTF.

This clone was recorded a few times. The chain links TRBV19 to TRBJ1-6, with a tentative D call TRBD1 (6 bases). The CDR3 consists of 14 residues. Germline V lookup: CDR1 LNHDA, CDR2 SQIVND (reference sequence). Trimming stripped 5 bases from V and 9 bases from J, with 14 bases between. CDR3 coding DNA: TGTGCCAGTAGTGGACAGTCTTGGGGTTCACCCCTCCACTTT. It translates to CASSGQSWGSPLHF.

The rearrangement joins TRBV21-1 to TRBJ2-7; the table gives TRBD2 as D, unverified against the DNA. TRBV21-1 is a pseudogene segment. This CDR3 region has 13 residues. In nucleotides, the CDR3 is TGTGCCAGCAGCCCCGGTCGGGGGTACGAGCAGTACGTC. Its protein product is CASSPGRGYEQYV.

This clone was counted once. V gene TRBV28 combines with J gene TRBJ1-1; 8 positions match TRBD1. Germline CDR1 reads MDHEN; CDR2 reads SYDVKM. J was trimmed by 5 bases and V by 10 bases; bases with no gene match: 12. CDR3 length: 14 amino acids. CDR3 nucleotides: TGTGCCACCAGGACCCAGGGGGCCCGTACTGAAGCTTTCTTT. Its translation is CATRTQGARTEAFF.

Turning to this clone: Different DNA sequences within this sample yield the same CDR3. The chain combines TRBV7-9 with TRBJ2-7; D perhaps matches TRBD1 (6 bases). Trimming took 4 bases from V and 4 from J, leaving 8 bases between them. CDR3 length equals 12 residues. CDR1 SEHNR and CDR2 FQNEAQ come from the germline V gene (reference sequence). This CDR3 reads CASSSQGYEQYV. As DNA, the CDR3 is TGTGCCAGCAGCTCACAGGGTTACGAGCAGTACGTC.

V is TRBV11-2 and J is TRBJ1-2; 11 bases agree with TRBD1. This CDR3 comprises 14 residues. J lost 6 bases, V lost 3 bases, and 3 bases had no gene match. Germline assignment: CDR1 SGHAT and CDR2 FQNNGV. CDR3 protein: CASSFGQGAHGYTF. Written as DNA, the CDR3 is TGTGCCAGCAGCTTCGGACAGGGGGCGCATGGCTACACCTTC.

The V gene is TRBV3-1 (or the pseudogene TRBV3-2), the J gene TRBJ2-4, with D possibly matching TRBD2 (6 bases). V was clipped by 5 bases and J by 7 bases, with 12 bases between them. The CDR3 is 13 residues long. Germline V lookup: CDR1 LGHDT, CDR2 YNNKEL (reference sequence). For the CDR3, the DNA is TGTGCCAGCAGCTACAGTGGGGGGAACATTCAGTACTTC. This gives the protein CASSYSGGNIQYF.

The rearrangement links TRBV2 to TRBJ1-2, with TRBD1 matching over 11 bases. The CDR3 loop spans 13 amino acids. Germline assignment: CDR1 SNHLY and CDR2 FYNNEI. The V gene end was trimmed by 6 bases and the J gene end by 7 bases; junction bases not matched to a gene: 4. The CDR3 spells CASRGQGVGGYTF. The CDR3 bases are TGTGCCAGCAGGGGACAGGGGGTTGGTGGCTACACCTTC.

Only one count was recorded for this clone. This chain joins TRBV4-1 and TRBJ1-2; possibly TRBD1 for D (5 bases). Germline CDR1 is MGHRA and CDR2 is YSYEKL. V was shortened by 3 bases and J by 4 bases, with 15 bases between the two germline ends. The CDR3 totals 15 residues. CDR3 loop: CASSHTLSGGYGYTF. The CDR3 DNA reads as TGCGCCAGCAGCCACACTTTATCGGGGGGCTATGGCTACACCTTC.

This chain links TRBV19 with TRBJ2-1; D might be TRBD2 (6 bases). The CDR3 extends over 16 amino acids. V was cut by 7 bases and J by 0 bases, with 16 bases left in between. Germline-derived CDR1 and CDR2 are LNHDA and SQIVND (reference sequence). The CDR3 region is CASTPPLASSYNEQFF. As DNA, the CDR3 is TGTGCCAGTACCCCTCCCCTAGCGTCCTCCTACAATGAGCAGTTCTTC.

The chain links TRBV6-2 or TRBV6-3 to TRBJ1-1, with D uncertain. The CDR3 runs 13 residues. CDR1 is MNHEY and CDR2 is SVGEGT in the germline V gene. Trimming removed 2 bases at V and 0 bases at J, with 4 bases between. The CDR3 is CASSYVLNTEAFF. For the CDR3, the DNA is TGTGCCAGCAGTTACGTCTTGAACACTGAAGCTTTCTTT.

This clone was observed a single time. The chain's CDR3 is CASSTPGPEMNTEAFF. CDR3 DNA: TGCGCCAGCAGCACACCGGGTCCCGAAATGAACACTGAAGCTTTCTTT. The genes are TRBV5-1 and TRBJ1-1; D remains ambiguous. Per germline, CDR1 SGHRS and CDR2 YFSETQ. V lost 4 bases to trimming and J lost 0 bases, with 16 bases between them. The CDR3 totals 16 residues.

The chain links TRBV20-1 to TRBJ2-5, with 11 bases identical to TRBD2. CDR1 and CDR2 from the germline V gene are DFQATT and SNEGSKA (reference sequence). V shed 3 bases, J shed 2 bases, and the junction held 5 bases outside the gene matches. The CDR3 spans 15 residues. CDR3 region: CSASGASGRQETQYF. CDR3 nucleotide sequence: TGCAGTGCTAGTGGGGCTAGCGGGAGGCAAGAGACCCAGTACTTC.

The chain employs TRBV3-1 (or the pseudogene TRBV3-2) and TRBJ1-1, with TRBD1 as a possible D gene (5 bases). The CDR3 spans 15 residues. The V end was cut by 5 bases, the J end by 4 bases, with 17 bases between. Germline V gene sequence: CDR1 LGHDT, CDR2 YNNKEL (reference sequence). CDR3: CASSLSLSGLTEAFF. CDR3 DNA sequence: TGTGCCAGCAGCTTATCCCTGTCAGGGCTCACTGAAGCTTTCTTT.

The CDR3 DNA follows: TGTGCCAGCAGTTTCCGGAGAACCTACAATGAGCAGTTCTTC. Its protein product is CASSFRRTYNEQFF. The chain joins TRBV27 to TRBJ2-1; D gene uncertain. Trimming removed 3 bases at V and 2 bases at J, with 8 bases between. CDR3 length: 14 residues. CDR1 and CDR2 (germline): MNHEY, SMNVEV (reference sequence).

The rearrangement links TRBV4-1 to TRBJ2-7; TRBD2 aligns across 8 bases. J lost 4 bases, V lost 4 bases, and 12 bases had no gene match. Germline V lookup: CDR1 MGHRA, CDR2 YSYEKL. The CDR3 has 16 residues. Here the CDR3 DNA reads TGCGCCAGCAGCCCCGGAGTGTTACGGGAGGGTTACGAGCAGTACTTC. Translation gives CASSPGVLREGYEQYF.

The CDR3 loop reads CASSYSNYGYTF. The CDR3 DNA reads as TGTGCCAGCAGTTACTCTAACTATGGCTACACCTTC. The V call is TRBV12-3 or TRBV12-4, the J call TRBJ1-2; D uncertain. The CDR3 is 12 residues long. Trimming left V 4 bases short and J 0 bases short, with 3 bases between.

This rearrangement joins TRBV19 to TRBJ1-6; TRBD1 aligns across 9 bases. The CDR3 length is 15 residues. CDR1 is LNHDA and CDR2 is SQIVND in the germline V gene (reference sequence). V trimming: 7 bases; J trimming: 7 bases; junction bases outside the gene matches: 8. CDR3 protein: CASTQGDRDNSPLHF. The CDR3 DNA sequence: TGTGCCAGTACCCAGGGGGACAGGGACAATTCACCCCTCCACTTT.

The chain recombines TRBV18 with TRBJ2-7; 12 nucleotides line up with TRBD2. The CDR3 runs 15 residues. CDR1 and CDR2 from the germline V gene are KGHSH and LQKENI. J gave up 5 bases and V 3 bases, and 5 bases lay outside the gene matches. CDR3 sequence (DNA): TGTGCCAGCTCACCCACCGGGACTAGCGGGCACGAGCAGTACGTC. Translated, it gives CASSPTGTSGHEQYV.